Listed below are T cell receptor beta chains from one sample, sequenced in a study of cytomegalovirus exposure and HLA in healthy donors. The data were produced by immunoSEQ multiplex PCR, yet TCRdb's version contains in-frame clones alone and is incomplete. The sample includes roughly 120,000 clones, more than 70% seen only once; the top ten take around 1.9%. The sample comprised PBMCs. The receptors originated from a man aged 18 to 30 in good health and CMV-seronegative. CDR3s include the opening cysteine and the closing phenylalanine or tryptophan. The D gene is left open where the match is weak. Rows give clone size only sometimes, using once, few, many, or a class for an expanded clone.

TRBV5-6	TRBJ1-2	TRBD1	.	TGTGCCAGCAGCCTGACTGGGACAGGGGTCCCGATGGCCTATGGCTACACCTTC	CASSLTGTGVPMAYGYTF
TRBV18	TRBJ1-2	TRBD1	.	TGTGCCAGCTCACAGGGACAGGAGTTTCTCTTGGGTGGCTACACCTTC	CASSQGQEFLLGGYTF
TRBV28	TRBJ1-5	.	.	TGTGCCAGCAGTTCGATTTCAGGCAATCAGCCCCAGCATTTT	CASSSISGNQPQHF
TRBV7-2	TRBJ1-1	TRBD1	.	TGTGCCAGCAGCGAACAGGGACAGGAAAACACTGAAGCTTTCTTT	CASSEQGQENTEAFF
TRBV7-2	TRBJ1-2	.	.	TGTGCCAGCAGCTTAGGAGGTGCGGGGGCGAACTATGGCTACACCTTC	CASSLGGAGANYGYTF
TRBV9	TRBJ1-2	.	.	TGTGCCAGCAGCGTGACAGTTAACTATGGCTACACCTTC	CASSVTVNYGYTF
TRBV6-5	TRBJ1-2	TRBD1	.	TGTGCCAGCAGAGGGACAGGCAACTATGGCTACACCTTC	CASRGTGNYGYTF
TRBV6-5	TRBJ2-7	.	.	TGTGCCAGCAGAGGAGCAAGCTCCTACGAGCAGTACTTC	CASRGASSYEQYF
TRBV6-1	TRBJ1-2	.	.	TGTGCCAGCAGTGAAAGTGGAACAGGCCCTTTGGTTGGCTACACCTTC	CASSESGTGPLVGYTF
TRBV30	TRBJ1-1	TRBD1	.	TGTGCCTGGAGTCCATATCGTCAGGGGGCGAAGGGGAACACTGAAGCTTTCTTT	CAWSPYRQGAKGNTEAFF
TRBV7-9	TRBJ1-2	.	.	TGTGCCAGCAGTTCCACCAGCTATGGCTACACCTTC	CASSSTSYGYTF
TRBV15	TRBJ2-5	TRBD2	few	TGTGCCACCAGCAGATTGACTAGCGGGGGGGCCAGTTGGGAGACCCAGTACTTC	CATSRLTSGGASWETQYF
TRBV27	TRBJ2-3	TRBD1	.	TGTGCCAGCAGTTTCCAACAGGGGTCAGATACGCAGTATTTT	CASSFQQGSDTQYF
TRBV7-9	TRBJ2-7	TRBD1	.	TGTGCCAGCAGCTTAATTTTGACAGGGGCCTCCTACGAGCAGTACTTC	CASSLILTGASYEQYF
TRBV7-9	TRBJ2-5	TRBD2	.	TGTGCCAGCAGCGTTACTAGCGGGGGGGCCTCCCAAGAGACCCAGTACTTC	CASSVTSGGASQETQYF
TRBV7-8	TRBJ2-3	TRBD2	once	TGTGCCAGCAGCTTTTTTGCGGGAGGGCCTGTAGATACGCAGTATTTT	CASSFFAGGPVDTQYF
TRBV25-1	TRBJ1-1	TRBD1	few	TGTGCCAGCAGAGTACAGGGGAGCACTGAAGCTTTCTTT	CASRVQGSTEAFF
TRBV30	TRBJ1-1	TRBD1	few	TGTGCCGGGGACAGGAACACTGAAGCTTTCTTT	CAGDRNTEAFF
TRBV5-6	TRBJ2-5	TRBD1	.	TGTGCCAGCAGCCGACCCCGGGACAGAGATCAAGAGACCCAGTACTTC	CASSRPRDRDQETQYF
TRBV2	TRBJ1-1	TRBD1	.	TGTGCCAGCATCGTTGGACAGGTAGACACTGAAGCTTTCTTT	CASIVGQVDTEAFF
TRBV7-9	TRBJ2-2	TRBD2	.	TGTGCCAGCAGGGGACTAGCGAGAAACACCGGGGAGCTGTTTTTT	CASRGLARNTGELFF
TRBV18	TRBJ1-4	.	.	TGTGCCAGCTCACCAGGGGGCCATGAAAAACTGTTTTTT	CASSPGGHEKLFF